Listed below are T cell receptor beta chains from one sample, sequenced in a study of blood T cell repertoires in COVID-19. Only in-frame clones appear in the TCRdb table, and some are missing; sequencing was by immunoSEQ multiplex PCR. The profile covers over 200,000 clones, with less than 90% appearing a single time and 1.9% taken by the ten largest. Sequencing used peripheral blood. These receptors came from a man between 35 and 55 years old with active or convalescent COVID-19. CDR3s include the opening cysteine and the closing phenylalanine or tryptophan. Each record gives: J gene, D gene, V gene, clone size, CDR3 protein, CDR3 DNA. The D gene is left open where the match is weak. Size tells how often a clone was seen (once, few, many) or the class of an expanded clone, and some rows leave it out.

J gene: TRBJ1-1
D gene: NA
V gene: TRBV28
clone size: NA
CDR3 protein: CASSPREQGYEAFF
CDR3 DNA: TGTGCCAGCAGTCCGCGGGAGCAGGGATATGAGGCTTTCTTT

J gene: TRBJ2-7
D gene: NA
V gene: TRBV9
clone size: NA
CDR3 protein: CASSLRLGSGEQYF
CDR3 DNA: TGTGCCAGCAGCCTAAGGCTAGGATCGGGGGAGCAGTACTTC

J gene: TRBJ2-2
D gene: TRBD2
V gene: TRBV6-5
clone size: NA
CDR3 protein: CASALGGAGELFF
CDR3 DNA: TGTGCCAGCGCCTTGGGGGGGGCCGGGGAGCTGTTTTTT

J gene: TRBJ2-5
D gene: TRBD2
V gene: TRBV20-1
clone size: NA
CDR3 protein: CSASGQRGDQETQYF
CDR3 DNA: TGCAGTGCTAGTGGACAGCGGGGGGACCAAGAGACCCAGTACTTC

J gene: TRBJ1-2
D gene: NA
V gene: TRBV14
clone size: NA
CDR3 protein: CASSHEQVDLRYGYTF
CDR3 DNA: TGTGCCAGCAGCCATGAACAGGTCGACCTACGCTATGGCTACACCTTC

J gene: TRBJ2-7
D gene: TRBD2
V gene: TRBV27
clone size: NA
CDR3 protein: CASSPGGLAASSYEQYF
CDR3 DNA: TGTGCCAGCAGTCCAGGGGGACTAGCGGCAAGCTCCTACGAGCAGTACTTC

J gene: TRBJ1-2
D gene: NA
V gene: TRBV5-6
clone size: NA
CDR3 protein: CASSGGPGVDGYTF
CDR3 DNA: TGTGCCAGCAGCGGGGGACCGGGGGTGGATGGCTACACCTTC

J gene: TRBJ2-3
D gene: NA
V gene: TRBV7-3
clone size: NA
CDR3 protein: CASSRKGGRASTDTQYF
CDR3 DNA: TGTGCCAGCAGCCGTAAGGGGGGGAGGGCGAGCACAGATACGCAGTATTTT

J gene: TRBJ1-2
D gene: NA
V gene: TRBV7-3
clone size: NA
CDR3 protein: CASSPTGGLGYTF
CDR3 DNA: TGTGCCAGCAGCCCCACGGGGGGGTTAGGCTACACCTTC

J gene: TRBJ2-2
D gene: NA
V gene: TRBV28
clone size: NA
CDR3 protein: CASSLSVTGELFF
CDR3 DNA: TGTGCCAGCAGTTTATCAGTGACCGGGGAGCTGTTTTTT

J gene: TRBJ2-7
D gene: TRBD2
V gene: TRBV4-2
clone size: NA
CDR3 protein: CASSLGDYAYEQYF
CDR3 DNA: TGTGCCAGCAGCCTAGGGGACTATGCCTACGAGCAGTACTTC

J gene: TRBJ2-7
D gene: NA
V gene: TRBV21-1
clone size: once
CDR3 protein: CASSNMEKPYEQYF
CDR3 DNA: TGTGCCAGCAGCAATATGGAGAAACCCTACGAGCAGTACTTC

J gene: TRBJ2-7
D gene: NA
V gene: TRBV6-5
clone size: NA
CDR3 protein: CASSYSAQGGHEQYF
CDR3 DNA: TGTGCCAGCAGTTACTCGGCGCAGGGGGGCCACGAGCAGTACTTC

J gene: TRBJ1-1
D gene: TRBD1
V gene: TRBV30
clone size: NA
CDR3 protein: CAWGTGLNTEAFF
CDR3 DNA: TGTGCCTGGGGGACAGGTTTGAACACTGAAGCTTTCTTT

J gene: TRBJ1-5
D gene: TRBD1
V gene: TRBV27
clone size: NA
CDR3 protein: CASSYRGGGNQPQHF
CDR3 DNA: TGTGCCAGCAGTTACAGGGGAGGCGGAAATCAGCCCCAGCATTTT

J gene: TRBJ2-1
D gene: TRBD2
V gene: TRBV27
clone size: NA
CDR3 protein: CASREGLAGGNEQFF
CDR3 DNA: TGTGCCAGCAGGGAGGGTCTAGCGGGGGGCAATGAGCAGTTCTTC

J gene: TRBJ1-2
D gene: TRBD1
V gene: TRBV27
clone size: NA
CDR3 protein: CASSIGTGRYGYTF
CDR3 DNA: TGTGCCAGCAGTATCGGGACAGGGCGATATGGCTACACCTTC

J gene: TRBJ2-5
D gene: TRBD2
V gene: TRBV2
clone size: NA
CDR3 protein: CASSEGASGLETQYF
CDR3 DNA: TGTGCCAGCAGTGAAGGGGCTAGCGGGCTTGAGACCCAGTACTTC

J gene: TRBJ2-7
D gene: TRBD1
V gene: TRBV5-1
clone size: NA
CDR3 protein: CASSLVGTAYYEQYF
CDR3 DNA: TGCGCCAGCAGCTTGGTGGGGACAGCGTACTACGAGCAGTACTTC

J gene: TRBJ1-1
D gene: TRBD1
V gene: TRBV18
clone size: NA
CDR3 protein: CASSPRQGMNTEAFF
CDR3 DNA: TGTGCCAGCTCACCTAGACAGGGGATGAACACTGAAGCTTTCTTT

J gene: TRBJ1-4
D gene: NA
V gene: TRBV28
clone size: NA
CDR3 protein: CASGSGWKLFF
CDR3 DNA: TGTGCCAGCGGGTCGGGGTGGAAACTGTTTTTT

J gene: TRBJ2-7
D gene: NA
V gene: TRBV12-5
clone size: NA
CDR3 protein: CASGLPESSYEQYF
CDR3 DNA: TGTGCTAGTGGTTTGCCCGAGAGCTCCTACGAGCAGTACTTC

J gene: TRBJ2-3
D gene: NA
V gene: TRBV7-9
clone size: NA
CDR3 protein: CASSLVASGADTQYF
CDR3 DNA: TGTGCCAGCAGCTTAGTGGCCTCCGGGGCAGATACGCAGTATTTT

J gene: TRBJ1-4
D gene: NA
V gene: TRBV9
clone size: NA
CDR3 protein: CASSVGSGAGVYAEKLFF
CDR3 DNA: TGTGCCAGCAGCGTAGGTAGCGGTGCGGGAGTATATGCTGAAAAACTGTTTTTT

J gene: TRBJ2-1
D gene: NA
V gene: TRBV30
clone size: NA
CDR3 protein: CTWSPWGDYNEQFF
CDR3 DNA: TGTACCTGGAGTCCCTGGGGGGACTACAATGAGCAGTTCTTC

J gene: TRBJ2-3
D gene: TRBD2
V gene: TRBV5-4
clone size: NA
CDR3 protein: CASSPLAGSTDTQYF
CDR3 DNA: TGTGCCAGCAGCCCCCTAGCGGGGAGCACAGATACGCAGTATTTT

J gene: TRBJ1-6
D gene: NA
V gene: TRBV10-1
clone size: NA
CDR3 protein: CASSENAGNSPLHF
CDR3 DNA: TGCGCCAGCAGTGAAAATGCGGGAAATTCACCCCTCCACTTT

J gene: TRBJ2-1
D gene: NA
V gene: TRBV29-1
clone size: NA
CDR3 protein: CSVKTDTYNEQFF
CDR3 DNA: TGCAGCGTCAAGACCGACACGTACAATGAGCAGTTCTTC

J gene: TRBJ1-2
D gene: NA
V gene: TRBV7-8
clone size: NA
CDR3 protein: CASSLEIRRTNYGYTF
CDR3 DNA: TGTGCCAGCAGCTTAGAAATCCGGAGAACTAACTATGGCTACACCTTC

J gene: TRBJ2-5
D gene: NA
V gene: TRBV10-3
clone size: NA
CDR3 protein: CAISAGQGQGYQETQYF
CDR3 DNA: TGTGCCATCAGTGCAGGCCAGGGGCAGGGGTACCAAGAGACCCAGTACTTC

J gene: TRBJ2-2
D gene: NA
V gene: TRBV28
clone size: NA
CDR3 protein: CASKQVYGELFF
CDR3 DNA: TGTGCCAGCAAGCAAGTTTACGGGGAGCTGTTTTTT

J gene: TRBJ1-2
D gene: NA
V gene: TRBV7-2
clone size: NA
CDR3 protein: CASSFSWGGAIGGYTF
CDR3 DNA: TGTGCCAGCAGCTTCTCGTGGGGAGGGGCAATCGGTGGCTACACCTTC

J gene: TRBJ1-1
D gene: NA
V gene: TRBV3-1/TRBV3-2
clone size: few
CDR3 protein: CASSQYGANTEAFF
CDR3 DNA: TGTGCCAGCAGCCAATACGGAGCGAACACTGAAGCTTTCTTT

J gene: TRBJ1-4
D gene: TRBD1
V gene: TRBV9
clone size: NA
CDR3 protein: CASSAGGTATNEKLFF
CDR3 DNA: TGTGCCAGCAGCGCAGGAGGGACAGCTACTAATGAAAAACTGTTTTTT

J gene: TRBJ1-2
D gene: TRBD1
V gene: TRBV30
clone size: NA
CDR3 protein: CAWSPDRGSVSNYGYTF
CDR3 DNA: TGTGCCTGGAGTCCGGACAGGGGGTCGGTTTCTAACTATGGCTACACCTTC

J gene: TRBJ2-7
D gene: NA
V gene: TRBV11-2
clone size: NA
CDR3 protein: CASSLAAGSFYEQYF
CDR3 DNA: TGTGCCAGCAGCTTAGCGGCAGGATCTTTTTACGAGCAGTACTTC

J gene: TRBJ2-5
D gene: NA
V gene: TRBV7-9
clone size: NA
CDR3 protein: CASSLAAPPKTQYF
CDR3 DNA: TGTGCCAGCAGCTTAGCAGCCCCACCGAAGACCCAGTACTTC

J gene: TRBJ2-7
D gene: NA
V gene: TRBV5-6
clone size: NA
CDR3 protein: CASTSKLPFGQSSYEQYF
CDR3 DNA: TGTGCCAGCACCTCAAAATTGCCGTTTGGACAGAGCTCCTACGAGCAGTACTTC

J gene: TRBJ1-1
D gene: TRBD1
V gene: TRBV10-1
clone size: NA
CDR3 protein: CASRNRGRAFF
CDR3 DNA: TGCGCCAGCAGGAACAGGGGTAGAGCTTTCTTT

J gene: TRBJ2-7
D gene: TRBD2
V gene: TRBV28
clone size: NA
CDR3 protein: CASSLLAGRAGNEQYF
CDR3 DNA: TGTGCCAGCAGTTTATTAGCGGGTCGGGCGGGGAACGAGCAGTACTTC

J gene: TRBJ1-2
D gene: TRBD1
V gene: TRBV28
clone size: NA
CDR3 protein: CASSSRTGGARDYGYTF
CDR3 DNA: TGTGCCAGCAGTTCCAGGACAGGGGGCGCCAGGGACTATGGCTACACCTTC

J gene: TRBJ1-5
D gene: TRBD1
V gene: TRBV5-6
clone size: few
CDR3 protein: CASSQQGTYSNQPQHF
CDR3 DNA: TGTGCCAGCAGTCAACAGGGGACGTATAGCAATCAGCCCCAGCATTTT

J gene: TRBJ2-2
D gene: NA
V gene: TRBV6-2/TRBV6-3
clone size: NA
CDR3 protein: CASSRTGTGELFF
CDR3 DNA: TGTGCCAGCAGCCGAACAGGAACCGGGGAGCTGTTTTTT

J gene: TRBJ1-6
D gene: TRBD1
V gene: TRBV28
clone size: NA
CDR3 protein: CASSSWDRDNSPLHF
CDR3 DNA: TGTGCCAGCAGTTCCTGGGACAGGGATAATTCACCCCTCCACTTT

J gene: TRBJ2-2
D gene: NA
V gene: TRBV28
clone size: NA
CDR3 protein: CASSHTRQAMETGELFF
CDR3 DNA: TGTGCCAGCAGCCACACACGACAGGCGATGGAAACCGGGGAGCTGTTTTTT

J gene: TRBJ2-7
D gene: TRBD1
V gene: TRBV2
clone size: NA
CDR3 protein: CASHQQGVSYEQYF
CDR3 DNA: TGTGCCAGCCATCAACAGGGGGTGTCCTACGAGCAGTACTTC

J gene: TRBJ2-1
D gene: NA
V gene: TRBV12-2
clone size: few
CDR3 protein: CASRNVAGAEYNEQFF
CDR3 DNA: TGTGCAAGTCGCAACGTAGCGGGAGCGGAATACAATGAGCAGTTCTTC

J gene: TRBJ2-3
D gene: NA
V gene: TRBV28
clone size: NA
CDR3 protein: CASSLGVRFSESSTDTQYF
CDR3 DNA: TGTGCCAGCAGTTTAGGCGTCAGGTTTAGTGAGAGTAGCACAGATACGCAGTATTTT

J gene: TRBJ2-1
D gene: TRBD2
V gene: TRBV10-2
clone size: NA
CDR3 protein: CASSEALAGINEQFF
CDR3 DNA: TGCGCCAGCAGTGAGGCTCTAGCGGGTATCAATGAGCAGTTCTTC

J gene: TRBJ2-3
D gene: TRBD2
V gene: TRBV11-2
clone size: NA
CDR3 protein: CASSPSGGPTQYF
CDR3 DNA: TGTGCCAGCAGCCCCTCGGGGGGGCCTACGCAGTATTTT

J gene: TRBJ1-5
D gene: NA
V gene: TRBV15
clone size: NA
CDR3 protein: CATSRVENSNQPQHF
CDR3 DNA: TGTGCCACCAGCAGAGTGGAGAATAGCAATCAGCCCCAGCATTTT

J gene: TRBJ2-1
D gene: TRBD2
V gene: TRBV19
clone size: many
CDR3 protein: CASEGGGVSEQFF
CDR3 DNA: TGTGCCAGCGAAGGCGGGGGGGTCTCAGAGCAGTTCTTC

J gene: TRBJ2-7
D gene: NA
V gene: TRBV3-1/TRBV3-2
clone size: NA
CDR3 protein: CASSPWEHRGGEQYF
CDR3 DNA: TGTGCCAGCAGCCCGTGGGAACACAGGGGAGGCGAGCAGTACTTC

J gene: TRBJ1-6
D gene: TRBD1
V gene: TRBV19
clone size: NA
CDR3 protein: CASSILGQDNSPLHF
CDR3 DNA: TGTGCCAGTAGTATTTTGGGACAGGATAATTCACCCCTCCACTTT

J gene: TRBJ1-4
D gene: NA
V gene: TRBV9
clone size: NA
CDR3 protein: CASSWGRGNEKLFF
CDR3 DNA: TGTGCCAGCAGCTGGGGCAGGGGAAATGAAAAACTGTTTTTT